This TCR beta chain was observed in a study of T cells of healthy individuals. TCRdb recomputed calls from the 5' RACE reads with MiXCR, one row per CDR3 protein. The data show 65,000 to 90,000 distinct CDR3 sequences, roughly 5.1% seen once. The CDR3 has 15 residues. Germline loops: CDR1 LGHNA, CDR2 YSLEER. V was pared by 4 bases and J by 4 bases, with 15 bases between. This sequence was found in a female donor in good health. J is TRBJ2-3 and V is TRBV4-3, with D perhaps matching TRBD1 or TRBD2 (5 bases each). This CDR3 is CASSPMGPSPDTQYF. CDR3 nucleotides: TGCGCCAGCAGCCCGATGGGACCCTCACCAGATACGCAGTATTTT.